This TCR beta chain appears in the sequencing data of a study of T cells in Graves' hyperthyroidism and ophthalmopathy. Study conclusions and caveats: Most thyroid clonotypes expanded above 0.001 were also detected in blood.

This clonotype was observed at least ten times. Antigen specificity is unknown. Germline CDR1 SGHAT, CDR2 FQNNGV. With 5 bases clipped from V and 6 bases from J, the junction kept 6 bases outside the gene matches. The CDR3 is 13 residues long. Template material for amplifying TCR beta CDR3 regions consisted of RNA transcripts. First-round RT-PCR of the TCR CDR3 relied on the HTBI primer set. TCRdb redid the calling of the multiplex PCR reads with MiXCR, one entry per CDR3 protein. The sample holds approximately 320,000 distinct CDR3 sequences; approximately 15% are singletons and the top ten take around 35%. Hyperthyroidism of Graves' type that showed no ophthalmopathy progression within 18 months was stable. Thyroid ultrasound and orbital computed tomography, with clinical symptoms and serum thyroxine and TRAb, informed diagnoses.

This clonotype was obtained from a man aged 25 to 40 with Graves' hyperthyroidism. The source material was blood. This chain connects TRBV11-2 to TRBJ1-1, with 7 bases matching TRBD1. The CDR3 here is CASSPTGSSEAFF. CDR3 DNA: TGTGCCAGCAGCCCGACAGGGAGTTCTGAAGCTTTCTTT.